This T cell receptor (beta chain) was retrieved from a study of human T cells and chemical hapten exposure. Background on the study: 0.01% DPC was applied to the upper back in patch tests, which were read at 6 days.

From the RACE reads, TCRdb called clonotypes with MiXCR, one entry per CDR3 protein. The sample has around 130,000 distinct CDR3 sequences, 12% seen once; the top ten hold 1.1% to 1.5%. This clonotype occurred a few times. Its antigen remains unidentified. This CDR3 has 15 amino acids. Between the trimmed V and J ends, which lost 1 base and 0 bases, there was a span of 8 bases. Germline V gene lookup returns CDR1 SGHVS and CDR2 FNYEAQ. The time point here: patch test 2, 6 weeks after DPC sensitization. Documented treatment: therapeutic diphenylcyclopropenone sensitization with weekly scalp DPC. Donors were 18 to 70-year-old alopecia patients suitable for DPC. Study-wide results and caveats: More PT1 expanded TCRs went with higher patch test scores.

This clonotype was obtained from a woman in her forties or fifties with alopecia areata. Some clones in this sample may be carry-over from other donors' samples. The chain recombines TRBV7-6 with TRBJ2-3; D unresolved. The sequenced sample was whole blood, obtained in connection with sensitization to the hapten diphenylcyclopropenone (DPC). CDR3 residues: CASSLGSSSTDTQYF. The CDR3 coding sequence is TGTGCCAGCAGCTTAGGAAGCAGTAGCACAGATACGCAGTATTTT.